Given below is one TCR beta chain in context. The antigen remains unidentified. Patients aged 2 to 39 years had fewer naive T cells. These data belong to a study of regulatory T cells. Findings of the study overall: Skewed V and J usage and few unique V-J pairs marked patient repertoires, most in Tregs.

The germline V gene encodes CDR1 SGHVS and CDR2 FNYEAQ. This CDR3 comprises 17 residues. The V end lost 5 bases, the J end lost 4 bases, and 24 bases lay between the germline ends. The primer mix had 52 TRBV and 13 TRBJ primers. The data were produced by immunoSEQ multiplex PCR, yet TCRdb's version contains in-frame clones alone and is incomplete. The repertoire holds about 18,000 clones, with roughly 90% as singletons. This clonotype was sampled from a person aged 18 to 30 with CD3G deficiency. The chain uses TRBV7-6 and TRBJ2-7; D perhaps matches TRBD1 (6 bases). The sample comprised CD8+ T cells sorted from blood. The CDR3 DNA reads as TGTGCCAGCAGCCCAGGGAAGGGTGGAGACAGGATTTACGAGCAGTACTTC. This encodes CASSPGKGGDRIYEQYF. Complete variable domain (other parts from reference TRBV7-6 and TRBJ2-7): GAGVSQSPRYKVTKRGQDVALRCDPISGHVSLYWYRQALGQGPEFLTYFNYEAQQDKSGLPNDRFSAERPEGSISTLTIQRTEQRDSAMYRCASSPGKGGDRIYEQYFGPGTRLTVT.